This T cell receptor (beta chain) was observed in a study of shared clonotypes between healthy human individuals. Study as a whole: The composition of the donors was a couple of women and a few men aged 18 to 49. CD4 naive and memory got three plates each, CD8 naive two, CD8 memory one.

The repertoire was sequenced with immunoSEQ multiplex PCR; TCRdb's copy has only in-frame clones and lacks some. Here the sample spans approximately 2.3 million clones, more than 80% being singletons. This CDR3 contains 18 residues. The germline V gene encodes CDR1 MGHRA and CDR2 YSYEKL. The V and J ends lost 1 base and 0 bases, in that order; junction bases with no gene match: 8. The donors were adults (healthy and HIV-negative) with no recent acute infections or vaccinations. The TCR sequence derives from a man aged 18 to 30 in good health. Some clones in this sample may be carry-over from other donors' samples. The sequenced material came from naive CD4+ T cells from PBMCs. As to subset: CD45RA+ positively selected. The chain couples TRBV4-1 to TRBJ2-7; 11 nucleotides align to TRBD2. CDR3 region: CASSQGRIAGGPSYEQYF. In DNA, the CDR3 is TGCGCCAGCAGCCAAGGGCGGATAGCGGGAGGGCCCTCCTACGAGCAGTACTTC.